These T cell receptor beta chains were read from a single sample in a study of cytomegalovirus exposure and HLA in healthy donors. Profiled with immunoSEQ multiplex PCR; TCRdb holds only in-frame clones, not every one. The table has 100,000 to 150,000 clones, approximately 89% seen once; the top ten hold about 3.7%. Sequencing used PBMCs. The receptor source for this set is a man aged 25 to 45 in good health and CMV-seronegative. CDR3s include the opening cysteine and the closing phenylalanine or tryptophan. D genes are given only for firm matches. Clone size is not always given. Where it is, it says once, few, many or a class for expanded clones.

CDR3aa: CASSEVLTGVSYEQYF
CDR3nt: TGTGCCAGCAGTGAAGTTTTGACAGGGGTGTCCTACGAGCAGTACTTC
v_gene: TRBV6-1
j_gene: TRBJ2-7
abundance: NA
d_gene: TRBD1

CDR3aa: CASSRLLGAYEQYF
CDR3nt: TGTGCCAGCAGCCGACTCCTGGGAGCCTACGAGCAGTACTTC
v_gene: TRBV14
j_gene: TRBJ2-7
abundance: NA
d_gene: NA

CDR3aa: CASSLVQGARETQYF
CDR3nt: TGTGCCAGCAGCTTGGTGCAGGGGGCGCGAGAGACCCAGTACTTC
v_gene: TRBV7-2
j_gene: TRBJ2-5
abundance: NA
d_gene: TRBD1

CDR3aa: CASSQEVKTGGNSPLHF
CDR3nt: TGCGCCAGCAGCCAAGAGGTCAAGACAGGGGGGAATTCACCCCTCCACTTT
v_gene: TRBV4-1
j_gene: TRBJ1-6
abundance: NA
d_gene: TRBD1

CDR3aa: CASSQEATGMNTEAFF
CDR3nt: TGCGCCAGCAGCCAAGAGGCGACAGGTATGAACACTGAAGCTTTCTTT
v_gene: TRBV4-1
j_gene: TRBJ1-1
abundance: NA
d_gene: NA

CDR3aa: CASSWAGTLEQYF
CDR3nt: TGTGCCAGCAGCTGGGCCGGGACACTTGAGCAGTACTTC
v_gene: TRBV7-9
j_gene: TRBJ2-7
abundance: few
d_gene: NA

CDR3aa: CASSNRDSPQGEQFF
CDR3nt: TGCGCCAGCAGCAACCGGGACAGTCCCCAGGGTGAGCAGTTCTTC
v_gene: TRBV5-1
j_gene: TRBJ2-1
abundance: NA
d_gene: TRBD1

CDR3aa: CASSPGQGDQPQHF
CDR3nt: TGTGCCAGCAGTCCTGGACAGGGTGATCAGCCCCAGCATTTT
v_gene: TRBV27
j_gene: TRBJ1-5
abundance: NA
d_gene: TRBD1

CDR3aa: CASRRDQQGYGYTF
CDR3nt: TGTGCCAGCAGGCGCGATCAACAGGGATATGGCTACACCTTC
v_gene: TRBV27
j_gene: TRBJ1-2
abundance: NA
d_gene: NA

CDR3aa: CASSLGELQETQYF
CDR3nt: TGTGCCAGCAGCTTGGGAGAACTACAAGAGACCCAGTACTTC
v_gene: TRBV5-4
j_gene: TRBJ2-5
abundance: NA
d_gene: NA

CDR3aa: CSVEDVVNTEAFF
CDR3nt: TGCAGCGTTGAAGATGTAGTGAACACTGAAGCTTTCTTT
v_gene: TRBV29-1
j_gene: TRBJ1-1
abundance: NA
d_gene: NA

CDR3aa: CASSVAGLAGFYEQYF
CDR3nt: TGTGCCAGCAGCGTAGCGGGGTTAGCGGGGTTCTACGAGCAGTACTTC
v_gene: TRBV9
j_gene: TRBJ2-7
abundance: NA
d_gene: TRBD2

CDR3aa: CASSPRQGEAVGNTIYF
CDR3nt: TGTGCCAGCTCACCGCGACAGGGGGAGGCAGTAGGAAACACCATATATTTT
v_gene: TRBV18
j_gene: TRBJ1-3
abundance: NA
d_gene: TRBD1

CDR3aa: CASQRSIALTDTQYF
CDR3nt: TGTGCCAGCCAGAGGTCGATAGCGCTGACAGATACGCAGTATTTT
v_gene: TRBV19
j_gene: TRBJ2-3
abundance: NA
d_gene: NA

CDR3aa: CASSLPGQGVPRLHF
CDR3nt: TGTGCCAGCAGCCTCCCGGGACAGGGAGTGCCTCGACTCCACTTT
v_gene: TRBV4-2
j_gene: TRBJ1-6
abundance: NA
d_gene: TRBD1

CDR3aa: CASSDSGNSPLHF
CDR3nt: TGTGCCAGCAGTGACAGCGGTAATTCACCCCTCCACTTT
v_gene: TRBV6-4
j_gene: TRBJ1-6
abundance: many
d_gene: NA